Sequencing of this TCR beta chain was carried out in a study of graft-versus-host responses after intestinal transplantation. Germline V lookup: CDR1 WSHSY, CDR2 SAAADI. This CDR3 spans 11 amino acids. Trimming cost V 1 base and J 5 bases, with 3 bases left between them. This clone was detected only a few times. Sequencing was performed with immunoSEQ multiplex PCR; in TCRdb, only in-frame clones are kept and a portion is missing. In the table there are almost 70,000 clones, roughly 92% of which are singletons. The chain employs TRBV10-2 and TRBJ2-7, with D hard to call. The origin of this receptor is a human patient who received an intestinal transplant, so some T cells may come from the graft donor. The starting material was bone marrow, obtained 700 to 750 days after intestinal transplantation. CDR3 amino acids: CASSEWNEQYF. CDR3 bases: TGCGCCAGCAGTGAGTGGAACGAGCAGTACTTC.